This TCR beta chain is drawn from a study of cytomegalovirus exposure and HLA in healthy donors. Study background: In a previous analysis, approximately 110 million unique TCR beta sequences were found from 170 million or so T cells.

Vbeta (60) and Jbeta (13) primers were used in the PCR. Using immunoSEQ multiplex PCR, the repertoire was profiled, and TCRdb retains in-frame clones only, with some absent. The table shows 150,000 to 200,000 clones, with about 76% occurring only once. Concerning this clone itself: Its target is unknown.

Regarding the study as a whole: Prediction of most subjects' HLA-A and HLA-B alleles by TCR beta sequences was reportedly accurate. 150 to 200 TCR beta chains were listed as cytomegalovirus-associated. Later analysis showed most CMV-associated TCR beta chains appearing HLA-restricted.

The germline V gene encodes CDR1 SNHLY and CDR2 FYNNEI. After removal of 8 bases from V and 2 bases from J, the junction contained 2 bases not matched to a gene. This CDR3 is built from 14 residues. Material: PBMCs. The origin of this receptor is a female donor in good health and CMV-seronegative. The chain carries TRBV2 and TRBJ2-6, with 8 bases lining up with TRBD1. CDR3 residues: CASGQGTGANVLTF. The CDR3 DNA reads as TGTGCCAGCGGACAGGGAACTGGGGCCAACGTCCTGACTTTC.